This T cell receptor (beta chain) was retrieved from a study of cytomegalovirus exposure and HLA in healthy donors. Findings and caveats of the study: Altogether, 150 to 200 TCR beta chains were recorded as cytomegalovirus-associated.

Repertoires were generated with immunoSEQ multiplex PCR, while TCRdb's copy carries only in-frame clones and drops some. The sample holds around 150,000 clones, around four fifths seen once. CDR1 is LGHNT, CDR2 FRNRAP, per germline. With 6 bases removed from V and 7 bases from J, the gap between germline ends came to 9 bases. CDR3 length equals 12 residues. As regards this clone: Antigen specificity is unknown.

The receptor was derived from a man under 40 in good health and CMV-seropositive. Sequencing used PBMCs. The chain is built from TRBV12-5 and TRBJ2-2, with D perhaps matching TRBD2 (6 bases). CDR3: CASGGGGGELFF. CDR3 nucleotides: TGTGCTAGTGGGGGGGGTGGCGGGGAGCTGTTTTTT.